Sequencing of this T cell receptor (beta chain) was carried out in a study of cytomegalovirus exposure and HLA in healthy donors. 13 Jbeta primers and 60 Vbeta primers were used for the PCR. TCRdb's table, derived via immunoSEQ multiplex PCR, lists solely in-frame clones and lacks some. Of 95,000 to 110,000 clones in the sample, 76% were seen once. V lost 0 bases and J lost 9, with 7 bases in between. The germline gives CDR1 SGHDT, CDR2 YYEEEE. The CDR3 runs to 12 residues. Study-wide findings and caveats: Per a prior analysis, the majority of TCR beta V segments were productive roughly 90% or roughly 30% of the time.

This clone was seen just once. Its cognate antigen is unknown. Sample: PBMCs. The chain has TRBV5-6 and TRBJ2-1; D is ambiguous. This TCR derives from a woman aged 18-29 years in good health and CMV-seropositive. The CDR3 DNA follows: TGTGCCAGCAGCTTGGGCGGTACTGAGCAGTTCTTC. Translation: CASSLGGTEQFF.